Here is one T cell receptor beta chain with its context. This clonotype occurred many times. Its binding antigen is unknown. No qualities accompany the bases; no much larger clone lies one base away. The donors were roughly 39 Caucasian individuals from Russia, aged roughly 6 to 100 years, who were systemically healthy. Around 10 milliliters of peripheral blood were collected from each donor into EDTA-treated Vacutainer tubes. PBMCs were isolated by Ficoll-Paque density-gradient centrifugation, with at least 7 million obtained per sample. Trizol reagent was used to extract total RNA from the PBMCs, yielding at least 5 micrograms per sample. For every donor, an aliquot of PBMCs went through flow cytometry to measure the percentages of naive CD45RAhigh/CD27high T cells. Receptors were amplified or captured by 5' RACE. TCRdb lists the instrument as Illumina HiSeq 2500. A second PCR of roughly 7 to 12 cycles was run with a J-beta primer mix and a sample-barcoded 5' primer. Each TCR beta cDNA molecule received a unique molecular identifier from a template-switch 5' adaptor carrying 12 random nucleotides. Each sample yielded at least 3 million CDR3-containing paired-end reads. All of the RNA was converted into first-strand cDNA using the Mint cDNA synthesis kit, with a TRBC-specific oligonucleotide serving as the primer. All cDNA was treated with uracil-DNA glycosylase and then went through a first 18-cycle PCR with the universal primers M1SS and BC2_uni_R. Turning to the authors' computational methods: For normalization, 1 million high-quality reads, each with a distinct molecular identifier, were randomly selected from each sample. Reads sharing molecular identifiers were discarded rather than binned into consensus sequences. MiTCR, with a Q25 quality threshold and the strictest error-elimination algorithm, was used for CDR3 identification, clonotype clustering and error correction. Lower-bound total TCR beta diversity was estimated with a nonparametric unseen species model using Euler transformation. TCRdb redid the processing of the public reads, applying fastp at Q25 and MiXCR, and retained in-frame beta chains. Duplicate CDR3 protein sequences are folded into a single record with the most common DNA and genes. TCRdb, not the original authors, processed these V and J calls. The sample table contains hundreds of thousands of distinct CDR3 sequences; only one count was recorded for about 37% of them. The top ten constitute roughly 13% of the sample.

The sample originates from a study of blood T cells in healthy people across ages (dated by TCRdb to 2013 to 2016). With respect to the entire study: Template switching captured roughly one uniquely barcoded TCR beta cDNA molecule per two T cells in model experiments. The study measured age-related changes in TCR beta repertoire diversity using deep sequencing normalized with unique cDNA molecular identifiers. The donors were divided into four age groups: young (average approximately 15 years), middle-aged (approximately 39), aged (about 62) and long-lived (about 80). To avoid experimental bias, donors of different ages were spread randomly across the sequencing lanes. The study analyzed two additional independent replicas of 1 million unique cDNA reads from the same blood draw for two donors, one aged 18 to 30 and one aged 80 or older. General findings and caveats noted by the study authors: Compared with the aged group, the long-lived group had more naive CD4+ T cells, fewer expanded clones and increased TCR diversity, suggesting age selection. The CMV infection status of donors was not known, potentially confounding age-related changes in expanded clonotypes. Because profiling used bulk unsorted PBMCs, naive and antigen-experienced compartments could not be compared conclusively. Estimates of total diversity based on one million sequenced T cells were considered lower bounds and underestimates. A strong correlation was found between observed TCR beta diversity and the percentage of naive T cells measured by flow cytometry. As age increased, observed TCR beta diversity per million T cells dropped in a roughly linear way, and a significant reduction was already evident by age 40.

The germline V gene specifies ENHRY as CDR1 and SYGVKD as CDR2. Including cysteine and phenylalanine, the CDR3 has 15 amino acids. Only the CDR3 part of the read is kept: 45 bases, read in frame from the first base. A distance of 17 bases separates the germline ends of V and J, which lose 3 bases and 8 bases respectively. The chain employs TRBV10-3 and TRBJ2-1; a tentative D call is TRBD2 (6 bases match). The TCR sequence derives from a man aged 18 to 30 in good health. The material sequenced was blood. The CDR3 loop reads CAISDSGTPRDEQFF. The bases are TGTGCCATCAGTGACAGTGGGACTCCCAGGGATGAGCAGTTCTTC.